The following is a TCR beta chain sequence with its context. Its antigen is unidentified. This record comes from a study of T cell responses to AZD1222 COVID-19 vaccine. General observations from the study: No repertoire was sampled before or during the peak T cell response, only after it. Spike-wide vaccine-associated CD4 TCRs dominated at 160-218 and 743-854. Females outnumbered males among donors, who were mostly white British; clonal diversity was possibly underestimated.

Germline V CDR1 and CDR2: SGHVS, FNYEAQ. V lost 0 bases, J lost 3 bases, and 11 bases lay in between. This CDR3 is built from 15 residues. Method: immunoSEQ multiplex PCR; TCRdb's copy keeps in-frame clones and lacks some. The sample yields 100,000 to 110,000 clones, more than 70% seen once. This sequence originates from an adult in good health. The chain combines TRBV7-6 with TRBJ1-1; TRBD1 might be the D (5 bases). Sequencing was performed on peripheral blood, taken on day 0 of MenACWY control vaccination. CDR3 residues: CASSLARTPDTEAFF. CDR3 bases: TGTGCCAGCAGCTTAGCGCGGACACCCGACACTGAAGCTTTCTTT.